The 30 T cell receptor beta chains below all came from one sample that was sequenced in a study of chemoradiotherapy in HPV16-positive cancers. Only in-frame clones appear in the TCRdb table, and some are missing; sequencing was by immunoSEQ multiplex PCR. The profile covers 6,000 to 9,500 clones, with 74% appearing a single time and roughly 17% taken by the ten largest. Sequencing was performed on tumor tissue, taken from a patient who underwent chemoradiotherapy. These receptor sequences come from a human donor with HPV-associated anogenital cancer.

V is TRBV5-1 and J is TRBJ2-4; 12 bases are a match to TRBD1. The CDR3 runs 15 residues. The V and J ends lost 4 bases and 8 bases, in that order; junction bases with no gene match: 7. Germline CDR1 and CDR2: SGHRS and YFSETQ. CDR3 coding DNA: TGCGCCAGCAGCCCCGGGGGACAGGGGGCTGACATTCAGTACTTC. Amino acids: CASSPGGQGADIQYF. Supplemented by reference TRBV5-1 and TRBJ2-4, the full variable domain reads KAGVTQTPRYLIKTRGQQVTLSCSPISGHRSVSWYQQTPGQGLQFLFEYFSETQRNKGNFPGRFSGRQFSNSRSEMNVSTLELGDSALYLCASSPGGQGADIQYFGAGTRLSVL.

This clone was picked up a small number of times. The genes are TRBV15 and TRBJ2-7; 7 bases line up with TRBD1. From germline, CDR1 is LNHNV and CDR2 YYDKDF (reference sequence). The CDR3 runs 14 residues. Trimming at V came to 0 bases and at J to 4 bases, leaving 3 bases not matched to a gene. CDR3 loop: CATSRDSGQYEQYF. Here the CDR3 DNA reads TGTGCCACCAGCAGAGATTCGGGACAGTACGAGCAGTACTTC. The variable domain in full, completed from reference TRBV15 and TRBJ2-7, reads DAMVIQNPRYQVTQFGKPVTLSCSQTLNHNVMYWYQQKSSQAPKLLFHYYDKDFNNEADTPDNFQSRRPNTSFCFLDIRSPGLGDTAMYLCATSRDSGQYEQYFGPGTRLTVT.

This chain uses TRBV19 with TRBJ2-3; 7 bases are shared with TRBD1. Per germline, CDR1 LNHDA and CDR2 SQIVND (reference sequence). The CDR3 spans 16 residues. After removal of 4 bases from V and 2 bases from J, the junction contained 9 bases not matched to a gene. This CDR3 reads CASSKGAGANTDTQYF. CDR3 DNA sequence: TGTGCCAGTAGTAAGGGGGCAGGGGCCAACACAGATACGCAGTATTTT.

V and J are TRBV4-1 and TRBJ2-1, with 8 bases fitting TRBD2. Germline trimming cut 4 bases from V and 4 bases from J; bases unmatched to any gene: 3. The CDR3 is 14 residues long. The germline V gene encodes CDR1 MGHRA and CDR2 YSYEKL. CDR3 residues: CASSPAGAYNEQFF. The DNA for the CDR3 is TGCGCCAGCAGCCCAGCGGGGGCTTACAATGAGCAGTTCTTC.

Concerning this clone itself: This is likely a read error, given that the CDR3 carries no conserved phenylalanine or tryptophan at its end. It is unclear where the CDR3 begins or ends on the DNA, so no DNA is shown, and the CDR3 is as TCRdb lists it. The rearrangement links TRBV29-1 to TRBJ1-1. CDR1 and CDR2 (germline): SQVTM, ANQGSEA. 9 amino acids form the CDR3, both terminal residues included. The chain's CDR3 is CSVREGNHG.

Here the CDR3 DNA reads TGTGCCAGCAGGAGTAGAGCGGGGGTCTTGTCTTTGGGACAAGAGACCCAGTACTTC. It is translated as CASRSRAGVLSLGQETQYF. The V call is TRBV7-2, the J call TRBJ2-5; TRBD2 agrees at 8 bases. Trimming cost V 6 bases and J 2 bases; bases outside gene matches: 20. Germline lookup yields CDR1 SGHTA and CDR2 FQGNSA. The CDR3 totals 19 residues.

The rearrangement links TRBV18 to TRBJ2-7; no reliable D call. The V end lost 5 bases, the J end lost 2 bases, and 7 bases lay between the germline ends. Germline V CDR1 and CDR2: KGHSH, LQKENI. CDR3 length: 12 amino acids. The CDR3 sequence: CASSWQTYEQYF. For the CDR3, the DNA is TGTGCCAGCTCATGGCAGACCTACGAGCAGTACTTC.

The chain is built from TRBV5-1 and TRBJ2-5; D might be TRBD2 (5 bases). Germline lookup yields CDR1 SGHRS and CDR2 YFSETQ. The V gene lost 4 bases and the J gene lost 4 bases, with 14 bases spanning the gap. The CDR3 covers 14 residues. CDR3 region: CASSHEGLAETQYF. The CDR3 coding sequence is TGCGCCAGCAGCCACGAAGGGCTAGCAGAGACCCAGTACTTC.

The gene calls are TRBV2 and TRBJ2-7; D is unresolved. The V end was cut by 7 bases, the J end by 2 bases, with 9 bases between. The length of the CDR3 is 12 residues. Germline-derived CDR1 and CDR2 are SNHLY and FYNNEI. The chain's CDR3 is CASMLNTYEQYF. The CDR3 DNA follows: TGTGCCAGCATGCTGAATACCTACGAGCAGTACTTC.

This clone has a handful of counts. The CDR3 sequence: CASSLTRDNYGYTF. The CDR3 nucleotides read TGTGCCAGCAGCTTGACCCGGGACAACTATGGCTACACCTTC. The V and J genes are TRBV7-6 and TRBJ1-2, with a possible D match to TRBD1 (5 bases). The CDR3 is 14 residues long. V lost 3 bases and J 2 bases, leaving 10 bases between the germline ends. Germline values: CDR1 SGHVS, CDR2 FNYEAQ.

The V gene is TRBV10-3, the J gene TRBJ1-2; the D gene is possibly TRBD1 (6 bases). CDR3 length equals 14 residues. The V gene's germline CDR1 is ENHRY and CDR2 SYGVKD. For the CDR3, the DNA is TGTGCATTGAGGGGGGACCTTCTTAACTATGGCTACACCTTC. Its translation: CALRGDLLNYGYTF.

This chain joins TRBV11-2 and TRBJ1-1, with D uncertain. This CDR3 is built from 15 residues. Germline loops: CDR1 SGHAT, CDR2 FQNNGV. V was shortened by 0 bases and J by 0 bases, with 8 bases between the two germline ends. The CDR3: CASSLDLGMNTEAFF. The CDR3 bases are TGTGCCAGCAGCTTAGATCTAGGGATGAACACTGAAGCTTTCTTT.

The chain combines TRBV15 with TRBJ1-5, with D uncertain. Per germline, CDR1 LNHNV and CDR2 YYDKDF (reference sequence). This CDR3 region has 15 residues. V was clipped by 1 base and J by 4 bases, with 11 bases between them. The DNA of the CDR3 is TGTGCCACCAGCAGAGTGGCTCTGGGGAATCAGCCCCAGCATTTT. Amino acid sequence: CATSRVALGNQPQHF.

V and J are TRBV4-2 and TRBJ2-3, with D maybe TRBD2 (6 bases). The CDR3 extends over 17 amino acids. V shed 0 bases and J shed 4 bases, with 17 bases lying between them. Germline V lookup: CDR1 LGHNA, CDR2 YNFKEQ. The CDR3 protein is CASSQETVSGGADTQYF. CDR3 coding DNA: TGTGCCAGCAGCCAAGAGACTGTCTCAGGCGGGGCAGATACGCAGTATTTT.

The sample holds a few counts of this clone. The chain employs TRBV29-1 and TRBJ1-1, with D hard to call. V was trimmed by 7 bases and J by 7 bases, leaving 10 bases between them. CDR1 SQVTM and CDR2 ANQGSEA come from the germline V gene. The CDR3 contains 10 residues. CDR3 region: CSGRTDEAFF. The CDR3 bases are TGCAGCGGGCGCACAGATGAAGCTTTCTTT.

The chain joins TRBV10-3 to TRBJ2-7; 11 nucleotides align to TRBD1. V was clipped by 2 bases and J by 3 bases; unmatched bases: 6. Germline V gives CDR1 ENHRY, CDR2 SYGVKD. There are 16 residues in the CDR3. In DNA form, the CDR3 reads TGTGCCATCAGTGAGCAAGGACAGGGGGCCGACTACGAGCAGTACTTC. Translated, it gives CAISEQGQGADYEQYF.

This clone appeared a single time. This rearrangement joins TRBV5-1 to TRBJ2-1; D might be TRBD1 or TRBD2, each matching 5 bases. Trimming took 3 bases from V and 4 from J, leaving 11 bases between them. The CDR3 runs to 14 residues. In germline, CDR1 is SGHRS, CDR2 YFSETQ. CDR3 coding DNA: TGCGCCAGCAGCTACGGGACGCCGTACAATGAGCAGTTCTTC. Translated, it gives CASSYGTPYNEQFF.

The V call is TRBV28, the J call TRBJ2-1; D is possibly TRBD1 or TRBD2 (5 bases each). Trimming took off 3 bases at V and 0 bases at J, with 12 bases between the two ends. Germline V gene data show CDR1 as MDHEN and CDR2 as SYDVKM. The length of the CDR3 is 16 residues. In DNA form, the CDR3 reads TGTGCCAGCAGTTTGTGGGACGCCAGCTCCTACAATGAGCAGTTCTTC. It is translated as CASSLWDASSYNEQFF.

The chain joins TRBV18 to TRBJ2-2; no clear D. The CDR3 totals 16 residues. V was pared by 1 base and J by 4 bases, with 13 bases between. Germline CDR1 reads KGHSH; CDR2 reads LQKENI. CDR3 DNA: TGTGCCAGCTCACCACTGGCCAGTAAAGCCACCGGGGAGCTGTTTTTT. Its translation is CASSPLASKATGELFF. Full variable domain (missing parts from reference TRBV18 and TRBJ2-2): NAGVMQNPRHLVRRRGQEARLRCSPMKGHSHVYWYRQLPEEGLKFMVYLQKENIIDESGMPKERFSAEFPKEGPSILRIQQVVRGDSAAYFCASSPLASKATGELFFGEGSRLTVL.

The V call is TRBV18, the J call TRBJ1-1; the D gene is possibly TRBD1 (5 bases). V shed 11 bases and J shed 0 bases, with 13 bases lying between them. The germline CDR1 and CDR2 sequences are KGHSH and LQKENI. This CDR3 contains 13 residues. The DNA for the CDR3 is TGTGCCGGTAGGGACGGCTTGAACACTGAAGCTTTCTTT. Amino acid sequence: CAGRDGLNTEAFF.

J is TRBJ2-1 and V is TRBV29-1; 14 bases fit TRBD2. Per the germline V gene, CDR1 is SQVTM and CDR2 is ANQGSEA. V was clipped by 8 bases and J by 0 bases; unmatched bases: 18. The CDR3 is 20 amino acids. CDR3 amino acids: CSLRGLAGGTSYSSYNEQFF. The CDR3 nucleotides read TGCAGCCTTAGAGGACTAGCGGGGGGAACCTCATATAGCTCCTACAATGAGCAGTTCTTC.

By frequency in the sample, this clone is large. The chain has TRBV5-4 and TRBJ2-2; TRBD1 aligns across 9 bases. CDR1 is SGHNT, CDR2 YYREEE, per germline (reference sequence). V shed 0 bases, J shed 5 bases, and the junction held 2 bases outside the gene matches. The CDR3 contains 15 residues. CDR3 in DNA: TGTGCCAGCAGCTTGGGGACAGGGGAGACCGGGGAGCTGTTTTTT. Amino acids: CASSLGTGETGELFF.

The chain combines TRBV5-1 with TRBJ2-5; 16 nucleotides agree with TRBD2. The germline V gene encodes CDR1 SGHRS and CDR2 YFSETQ. CDR3 size: 19 residues. With V trimmed by 4 bases and J by 2 bases, 11 bases remained unmatched. CDR3 nucleotide sequence: TGCGCCAGCAGCGGGGGACTAGCGGGGGGGTTCCTATTACAAGAGACCCAGTACTTC. It encodes CASSGGLAGGFLLQETQYF.

The V and J genes are TRBV19 and TRBJ1-1; D is possibly TRBD1 (5 bases). In germline, CDR1 is LNHDA, CDR2 SQIVND (reference sequence). Trimming removed 5 bases from V and 3 bases from J, with 13 bases in between. This CDR3 is 14 amino acids long. CDR3 nucleotides: TGTGCCAGTAGTTTGTGGGACGGAGACACTGAAGCTTTCTTT. As protein: CASSLWDGDTEAFF.

This chain uses TRBV5-1 with TRBJ1-1; D gene uncertain. Per the germline V gene, CDR1 is SGHRS and CDR2 is YFSETQ. The CDR3 consists of 15 residues. The V gene lost 1 base and the J gene lost 4 bases, with 14 bases spanning the gap. CDR3 bases: TGCGCCAGCAGCTTGTTATCCGGAGGGATCACTGAAGCTTTCTTT. Its protein is CASSLLSGGITEAFF.

The chain joins TRBV28 to TRBJ1-6; D call uncertain. The CDR3 is 11 amino acids. Trimming removed 6 bases at V and 7 bases at J, with 4 bases between. Germline CDR1 MDHEN, CDR2 SYDVKM. This CDR3 is CASRQNSPLHF. The CDR3 DNA follows: TGTGCCAGCAGACAAAATTCACCCCTCCACTTT.

This chain connects TRBV10-3 to TRBJ1-1; no definite D call. In germline, CDR1 is ENHRY, CDR2 SYGVKD. V lost 6 bases and J lost 0, with 11 bases in between. This CDR3 contains 14 residues. The CDR3 loop reads CAISPREVNTEAFF. CDR3 DNA: TGTGCCATCAGCCCCCGGGAAGTGAACACTGAAGCTTTCTTT.

This sequence joins TRBV6-1 and TRBJ1-1; no firm D call. The germline gives CDR1 MNHNS, CDR2 SASEGT. Between the trimmed V and J ends, which lost 3 bases and 1 base, there was a span of 3 bases. The CDR3 contains 12 residues. The CDR3 DNA sequence: TGTGCCAGCAGTGAGGCGAACACTGAAGCTTTCTTT. It encodes CASSEANTEAFF.

The chain recombines TRBV2 with TRBJ1-5; D possibly corresponds to TRBD1 (5 bases). The V end lost 7 bases, the J end lost 0 bases, and 13 bases lay between the germline ends. There are 15 residues in the CDR3. The germline V gene has CDR1 SNHLY and CDR2 FYNNEI. In DNA, the CDR3 is TGTGCCAGCACCCCCGAGGGGACTAGCAATCAGCCCCAGCATTTT. It specifies CASTPEGTSNQPQHF.

This clone has just one count. The chain uses TRBV10-2 and TRBJ2-3; 12 bases map to TRBD2. The J segment lost 3 bases and the V segment lost 7 bases, leaving 8 bases of the junction unmatched. The CDR3 has 16 amino acids. CDR1 and CDR2 from the germline V gene are WSHSY and SAAADI. CDR3 DNA sequence: TGCGCCAGCAACCCCGGACTAGCGGGGTGGACAGATACGCAGTATTTT. This sequence encodes CASNPGLAGWTDTQYF.